This TCR beta chain was profiled in a study of blood T cell repertoires in COVID-19. Assay: immunoSEQ multiplex PCR; the TCRdb copy retains only in-frame clones and omits some. This table has fewer than 350,000 clones, less than 95% appearing once. This clone was recorded once. The sample holds other DNA sequences that translate to the same CDR3. This CDR3 has 13 amino acids. Germline values: CDR1 SGHRS, CDR2 YFSETQ. Trimming took 0 bases from V and 4 from J, leaving 5 bases between them. Sample: PBMCs or T cells enriched from blood (not recorded which). This TCR derives from a man in his forties who had been exposed to COVID-19. V usage is TRBV5-1 and J usage is TRBJ1-3, with unresolved D. CDR3 in amino acids: CASSLAGGNTIYF. The CDR3 coding sequence is TGCGCCAGCAGCTTGGCCGGGGGAAACACCATATATTTT.